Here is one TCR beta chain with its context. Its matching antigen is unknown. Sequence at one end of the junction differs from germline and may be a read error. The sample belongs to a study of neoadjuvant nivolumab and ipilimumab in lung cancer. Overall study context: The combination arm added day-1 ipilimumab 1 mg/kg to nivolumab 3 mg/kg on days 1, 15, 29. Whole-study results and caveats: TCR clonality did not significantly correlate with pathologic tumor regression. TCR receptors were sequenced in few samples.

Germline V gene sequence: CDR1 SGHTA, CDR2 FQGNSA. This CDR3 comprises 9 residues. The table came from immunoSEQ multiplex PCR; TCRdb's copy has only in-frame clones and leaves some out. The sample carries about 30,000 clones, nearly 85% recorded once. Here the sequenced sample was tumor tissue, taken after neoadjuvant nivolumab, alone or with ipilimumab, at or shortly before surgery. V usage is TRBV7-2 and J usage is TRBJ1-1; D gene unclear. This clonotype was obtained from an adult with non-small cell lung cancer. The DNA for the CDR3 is TGTGCCAGCAGCTTATTTTTGGTTTTT. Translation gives CASSLFLVF.